These T cell receptor beta chains were read from a single sample in a study of cytomegalovirus exposure and HLA in healthy donors. Generated by immunoSEQ multiplex PCR, the TCRdb table keeps only in-frame clones and is missing some. The sample carries some 240,000 clones, over 75% recorded once. Sequenced input: PBMCs. The source of these receptors is a woman aged 18-29 years in good health and CMV-seropositive. Each CDR3 is given with its conserved first and last residue. D genes are given only for firm matches. Not all rows give a size; the values are once, few, many and, for expanded clones, a class.

size | D | J | V | CDR3 | DNA
once | NA | TRBJ2-3 | TRBV27 | CASSLIPPGFSTDTQYF | TGTGCCAGCAGTTTAATTCCCCCGGGGTTTAGCACAGATACGCAGTATTTT
NA | NA | TRBJ1-1 | TRBV27 | CASSPRGGDTNPNTEAFF | TGTGCCAGCAGTCCCCGGGGAGGGGACACCAACCCGAACACTGAAGCTTTCTTT
NA | TRBD1 | TRBJ2-7 | TRBV4-2 | CASSQRQGSYEQYF | TGTGCCAGCAGCCAAAGACAGGGATCCTACGAGCAGTACTTC
few | NA | TRBJ2-2 | TRBV7-7 | CASSLGAPNTGELFF | TGTGCTAGCAGCCTAGGGGCCCCGAACACCGGGGAGCTGTTTTTT
NA | TRBD2 | TRBJ2-5 | TRBV7-2 | CASRQSGRMETQYF | TGTGCCAGCAGACAGAGCGGGAGGATGGAGACCCAGTACTTC
NA | NA | TRBJ2-7 | TRBV28 | CASSSTGYEQYF | TGTGCCAGCAGCTCGACTGGCTACGAGCAGTACTTC
NA | NA | TRBJ1-2 | TRBV7-8 | CASSLGGGTGGYTF | TGTGCCAGCAGCTTAGGGGGAGGAACGGGTGGCTACACCTTC
NA | NA | TRBJ2-1 | TRBV6-5 | CASRFGTSPYNEQFF | TGTGCCAGCAGGTTCGGGACTTCCCCCTACAATGAGCAGTTCTTC
once | TRBD2 | TRBJ2-7 | TRBV28 | CASSSLLDRGLAGGYEQYF | TGTGCCAGCAGCTCGTTGTTGGACCGCGGACTAGCGGGAGGTTACGAGCAGTACTTC
NA | TRBD1 | TRBJ1-2 | TRBV10-3 | CAIPPGQGFRSHGYTF | TGTGCCATTCCTCCGGGACAGGGGTTCCGATCCCACGGCTACACCTTC
NA | TRBD2 | TRBJ2-1 | TRBV28 | CASTGPRGESYNEQFF | TGTGCCAGCACAGGGCCTCGGGGGGAATCCTACAATGAGCAGTTCTTC
NA | NA | TRBJ1-1 | TRBV9 | CASSPTGYAEAFF | TGTGCCAGCAGCCCCACAGGGTATGCTGAAGCTTTCTTT
NA | NA | TRBJ1-5 | TRBV19 | CASTWGGQFNQPQHF | TGTGCCAGTACCTGGGGGGGGCAGTTCAATCAGCCCCAGCATTTT
NA | NA | TRBJ1-1 | TRBV30 | CAWSALRVERGRPEAFF | TGTGCCTGGAGTGCCCTGCGAGTCGAAAGGGGCCGCCCTGAAGCTTTCTTT
NA | NA | TRBJ2-7 | TRBV19 | CASSISAGNEQYF | TGTGCCAGTAGTATCAGTGCCGGGAACGAGCAGTACTTC